This T cell receptor beta chain was recovered during a study of blood T cell repertoires in COVID-19. Assignments of participants to cohorts depended upon their own reported clinical history. The study counted Cohort 3 donors as recovered given two negative PCRs, clearance, or symptom resolution. Original processing methods: Amplification with reference gene primers provided the estimates of nucleated cell counts. Method: immunoSEQ multiplex PCR; TCRdb's copy keeps in-frame clones and lacks some. For V, J and clone size, that table is used; D and trimming come from the DNA. The table records approximately 240,000 clones, 90% to 95% of them present only once. The CDR3 totals 14 residues. Trimming at V came to 3 bases and at J to 1 base, leaving 0 bases not matched to a gene. Germline CDR1 reads KGHSH; CDR2 reads LQKENI.

This chain uses TRBV18 with TRBJ2-3, with 8 bases identical to TRBD1. The TCR sequence derives from a woman under 30 who had recovered from COVID-19. The sample taken for sequencing was PBMCs or T cells enriched from blood (not recorded which). The CDR3 loop reads CASSPGQGTDTQYF. The CDR3 bases are TGTGCCAGCTCACCGGGACAGGGCACAGATACGCAGTATTTT.